This T cell receptor beta chain is drawn from a study of OX40 agonist ivuxolimab in advanced cancers. Whole-study results and caveats: Among expanded peripheral T cells, antigen specificity went undetermined. Low normalized T-cell clonal expansion also characterized some of the nonresponders.

Generated by immunoSEQ multiplex PCR, the TCRdb table keeps only in-frame clones and is missing some. The repertoire holds more than 65,000 clones, with 70% to 90% as singletons. This clone was found a few times. The antigen is unknown. V dropped 2 bases and J dropped 5 bases, with 7 bases sitting between them. Per the germline V gene, CDR1 is WNHNN and CDR2 is SYGVQD (reference sequence). The CDR3 has 12 residues. The material sequenced was CD4+ or CD8+ T cells sorted from blood, taken in a trial of the OX40 agonist ivuxolimab. The source is an adult with an advanced solid tumor such as melanoma, head and neck, liver or kidney cancer. This chain links TRBV10-1 with TRBJ2-7; D unclear. The CDR3 here is CASSEPGHEQYF. The DNA of the CDR3 is TGCGCCAGCAGTGAGCCCGGTCACGAGCAGTACTTC.